This TCR beta chain was profiled in a study of cytomegalovirus exposure and HLA in healthy donors. The CDR3 runs 16 residues. J lost 0 bases, V lost 4 bases, and 5 bases had no gene match. CDR1 is SGDLS and CDR2 is YYNGEE in the germline V gene. Both 60 Vbeta primers and 13 Jbeta primers went into the PCR. Measured with immunoSEQ multiplex PCR; TCRdb has only the in-frame clones, and not every one. The sample includes some 170,000 clones, roughly 79% of them seen just once. This chain joins TRBV9 and TRBJ1-3, with TRBD1 matching over 9 bases. What was sequenced was PBMCs. This sequence was found in a woman in her forties or fifties in good health and CMV-seronegative. CDR3 loop: CASSPGDRDSGNTIYF. The CDR3 bases are TGTGCCAGCAGCCCGGGGGACAGGGACTCTGGAAACACCATATATTTT.